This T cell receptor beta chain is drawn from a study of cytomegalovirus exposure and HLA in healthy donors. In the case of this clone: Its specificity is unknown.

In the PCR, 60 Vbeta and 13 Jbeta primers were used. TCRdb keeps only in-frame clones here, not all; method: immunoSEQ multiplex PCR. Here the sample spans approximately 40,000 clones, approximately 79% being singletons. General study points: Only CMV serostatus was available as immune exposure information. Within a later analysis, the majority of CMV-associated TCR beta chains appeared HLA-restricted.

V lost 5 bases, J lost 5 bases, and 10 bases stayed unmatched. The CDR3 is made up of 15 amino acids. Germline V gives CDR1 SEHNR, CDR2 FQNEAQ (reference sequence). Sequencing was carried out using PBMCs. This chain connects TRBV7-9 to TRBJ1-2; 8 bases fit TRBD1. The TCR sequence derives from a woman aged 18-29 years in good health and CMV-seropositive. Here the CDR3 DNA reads TGTGCCAGCAGCAACCCGGGACAGGAAGCGTATGGCTACACCTTC. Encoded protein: CASSNPGQEAYGYTF.